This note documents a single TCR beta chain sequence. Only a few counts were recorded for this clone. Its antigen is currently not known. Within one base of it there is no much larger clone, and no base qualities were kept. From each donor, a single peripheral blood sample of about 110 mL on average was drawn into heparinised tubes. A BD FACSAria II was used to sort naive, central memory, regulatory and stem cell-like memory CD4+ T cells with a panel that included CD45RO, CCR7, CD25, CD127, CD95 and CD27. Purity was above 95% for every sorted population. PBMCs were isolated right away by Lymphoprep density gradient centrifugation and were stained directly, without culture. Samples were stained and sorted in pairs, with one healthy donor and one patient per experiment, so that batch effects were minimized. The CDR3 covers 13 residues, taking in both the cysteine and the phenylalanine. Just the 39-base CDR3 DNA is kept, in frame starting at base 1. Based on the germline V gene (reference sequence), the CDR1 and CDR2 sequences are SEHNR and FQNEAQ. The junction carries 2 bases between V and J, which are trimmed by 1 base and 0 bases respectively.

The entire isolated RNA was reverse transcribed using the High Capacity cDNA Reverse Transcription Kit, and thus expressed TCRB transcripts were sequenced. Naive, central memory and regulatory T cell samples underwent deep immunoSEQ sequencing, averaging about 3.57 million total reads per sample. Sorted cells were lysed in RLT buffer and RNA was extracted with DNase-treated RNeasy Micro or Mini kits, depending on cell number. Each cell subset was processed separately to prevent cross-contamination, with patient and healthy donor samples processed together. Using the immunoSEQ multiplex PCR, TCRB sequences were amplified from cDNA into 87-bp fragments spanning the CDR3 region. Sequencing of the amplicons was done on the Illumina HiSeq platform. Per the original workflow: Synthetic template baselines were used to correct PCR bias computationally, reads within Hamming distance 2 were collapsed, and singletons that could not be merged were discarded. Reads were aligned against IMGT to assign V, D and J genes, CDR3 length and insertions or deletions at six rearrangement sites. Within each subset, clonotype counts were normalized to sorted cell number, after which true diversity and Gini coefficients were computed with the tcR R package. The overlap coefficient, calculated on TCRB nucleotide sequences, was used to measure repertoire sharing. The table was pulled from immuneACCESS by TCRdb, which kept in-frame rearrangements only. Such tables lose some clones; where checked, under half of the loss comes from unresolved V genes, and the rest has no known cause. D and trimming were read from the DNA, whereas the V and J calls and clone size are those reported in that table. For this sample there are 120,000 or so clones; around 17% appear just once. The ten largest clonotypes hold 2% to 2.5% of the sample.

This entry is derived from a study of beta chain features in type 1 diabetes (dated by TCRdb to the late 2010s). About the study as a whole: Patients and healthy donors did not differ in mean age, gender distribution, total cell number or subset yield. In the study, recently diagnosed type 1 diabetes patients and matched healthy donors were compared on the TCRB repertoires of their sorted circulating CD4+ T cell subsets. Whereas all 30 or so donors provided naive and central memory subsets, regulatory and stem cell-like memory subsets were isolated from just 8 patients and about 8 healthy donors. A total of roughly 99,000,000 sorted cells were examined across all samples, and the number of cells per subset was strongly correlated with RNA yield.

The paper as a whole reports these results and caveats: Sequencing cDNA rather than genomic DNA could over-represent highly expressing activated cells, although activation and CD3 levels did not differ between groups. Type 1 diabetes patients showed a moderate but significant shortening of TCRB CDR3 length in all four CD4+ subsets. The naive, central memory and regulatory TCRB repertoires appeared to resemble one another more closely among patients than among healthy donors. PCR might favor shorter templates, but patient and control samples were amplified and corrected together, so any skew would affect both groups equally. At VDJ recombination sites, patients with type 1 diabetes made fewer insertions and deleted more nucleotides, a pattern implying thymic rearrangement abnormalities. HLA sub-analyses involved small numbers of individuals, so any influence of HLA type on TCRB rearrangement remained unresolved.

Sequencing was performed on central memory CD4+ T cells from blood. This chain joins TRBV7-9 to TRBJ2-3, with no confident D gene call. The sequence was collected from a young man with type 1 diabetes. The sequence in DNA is TGTGCCAGCAGCTTAGTGAGCACAGATACGCAGTATTTT. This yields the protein CASSLVSTDTQYF.